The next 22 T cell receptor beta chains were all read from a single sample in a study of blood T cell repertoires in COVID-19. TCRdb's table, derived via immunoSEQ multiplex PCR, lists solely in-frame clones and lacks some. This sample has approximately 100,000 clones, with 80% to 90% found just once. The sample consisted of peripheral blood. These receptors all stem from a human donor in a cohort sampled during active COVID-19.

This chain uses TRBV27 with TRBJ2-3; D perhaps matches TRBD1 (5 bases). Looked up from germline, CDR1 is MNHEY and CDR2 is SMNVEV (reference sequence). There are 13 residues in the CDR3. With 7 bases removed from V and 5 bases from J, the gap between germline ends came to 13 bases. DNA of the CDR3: TGTGCCAGCACCACAGGAAGTAGAGATACGCAGTATTTT. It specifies CASTTGSRDTQYF.

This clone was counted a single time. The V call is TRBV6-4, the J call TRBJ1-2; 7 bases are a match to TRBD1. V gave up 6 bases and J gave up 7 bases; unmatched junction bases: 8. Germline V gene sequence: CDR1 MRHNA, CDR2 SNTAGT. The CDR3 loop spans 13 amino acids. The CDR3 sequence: CASSETGSAGYTF. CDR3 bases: TGTGCCAGCAGCGAGACAGGGAGCGCTGGCTACACCTTC.

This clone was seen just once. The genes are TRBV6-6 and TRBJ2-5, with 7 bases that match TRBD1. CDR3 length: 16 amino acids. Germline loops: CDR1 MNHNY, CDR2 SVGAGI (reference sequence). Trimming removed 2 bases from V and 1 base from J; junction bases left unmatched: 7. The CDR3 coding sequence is TGTGCCAGCAGTTACCAAGCAGGGGGTCCCCAAGAGACCCAGTACTTC. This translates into CASSYQAGGPQETQYF.

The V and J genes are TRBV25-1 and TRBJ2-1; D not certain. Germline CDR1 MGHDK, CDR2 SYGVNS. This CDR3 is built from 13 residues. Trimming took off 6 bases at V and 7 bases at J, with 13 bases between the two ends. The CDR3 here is CASSDILGNEQFF. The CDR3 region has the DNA TGTGCCAGCAGCGATATCCTCGGGAATGAGCAGTTCTTC.

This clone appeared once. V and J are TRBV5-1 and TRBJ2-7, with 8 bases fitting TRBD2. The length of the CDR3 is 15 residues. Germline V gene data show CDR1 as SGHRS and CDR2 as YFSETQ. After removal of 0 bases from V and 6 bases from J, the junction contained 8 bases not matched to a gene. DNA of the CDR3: TGCGCCAGCAGCTTGGTGCTCACGGGAGGGGGCGAGCAGTACTTC. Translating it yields CASSLVLTGGGEQYF.

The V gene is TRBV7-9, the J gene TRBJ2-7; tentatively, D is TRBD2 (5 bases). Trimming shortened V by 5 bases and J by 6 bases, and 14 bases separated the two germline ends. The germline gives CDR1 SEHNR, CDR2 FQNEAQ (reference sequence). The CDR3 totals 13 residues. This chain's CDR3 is CASSPDYPGEQYF. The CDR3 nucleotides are TGTGCCAGCAGCCCTGACTACCCGGGCGAGCAGTACTTC.

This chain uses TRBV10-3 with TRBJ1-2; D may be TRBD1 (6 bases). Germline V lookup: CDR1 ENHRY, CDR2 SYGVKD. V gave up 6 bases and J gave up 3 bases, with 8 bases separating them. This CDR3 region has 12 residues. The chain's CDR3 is CAIRDSYYGYTF. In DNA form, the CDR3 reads TGTGCCATCAGGGACAGTTACTATGGCTACACCTTC.

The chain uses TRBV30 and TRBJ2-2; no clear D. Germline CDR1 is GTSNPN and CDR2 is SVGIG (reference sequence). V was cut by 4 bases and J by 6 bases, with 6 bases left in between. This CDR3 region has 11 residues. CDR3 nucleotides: TGTGCCTGGACCCTTGCCGGGGAGCTGTTTTTT. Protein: CAWTLAGELFF.

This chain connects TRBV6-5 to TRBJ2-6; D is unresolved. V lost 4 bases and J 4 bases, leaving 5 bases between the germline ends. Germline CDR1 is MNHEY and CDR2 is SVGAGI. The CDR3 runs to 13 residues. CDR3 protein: CASSWAGANVLTF. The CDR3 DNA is TGTGCCAGCAGTTGGGCCGGGGCCAACGTCCTGACTTTC.

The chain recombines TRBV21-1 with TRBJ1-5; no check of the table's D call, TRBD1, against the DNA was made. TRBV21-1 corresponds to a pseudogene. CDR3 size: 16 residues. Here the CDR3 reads CASSKEGRGRNQPQHF. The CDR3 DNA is TGTGCCAGCAGCAAAGAAGGCAGGGGGCGAAATCAGCCCCAGCATTTT.

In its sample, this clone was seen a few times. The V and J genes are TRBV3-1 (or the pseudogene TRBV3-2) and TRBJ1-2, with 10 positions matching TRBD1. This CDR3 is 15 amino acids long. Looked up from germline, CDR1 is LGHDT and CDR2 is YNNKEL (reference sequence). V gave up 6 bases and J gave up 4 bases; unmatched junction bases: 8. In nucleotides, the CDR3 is TGTGCCAGCAGTCGACGACAGGGGGCTCCCTATGGCTACACCTTC. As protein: CASSRRQGAPYGYTF.

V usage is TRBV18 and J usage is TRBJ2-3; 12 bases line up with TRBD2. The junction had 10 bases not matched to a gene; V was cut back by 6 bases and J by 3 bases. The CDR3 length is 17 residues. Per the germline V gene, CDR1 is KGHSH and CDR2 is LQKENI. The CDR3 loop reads CASSPRLAGVSTDTQYF. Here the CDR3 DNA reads TGTGCCAGCTCCCCCCGACTAGCGGGAGTTTCAACAGATACGCAGTATTTT.

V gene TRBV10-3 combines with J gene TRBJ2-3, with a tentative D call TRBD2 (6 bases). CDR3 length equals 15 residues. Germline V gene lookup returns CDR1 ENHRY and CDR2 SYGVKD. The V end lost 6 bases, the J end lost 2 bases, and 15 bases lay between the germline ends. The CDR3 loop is CAISPWAGSTDTQYF. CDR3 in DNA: TGTGCCATCAGCCCCTGGGCGGGGTCCACAGATACGCAGTATTTT.

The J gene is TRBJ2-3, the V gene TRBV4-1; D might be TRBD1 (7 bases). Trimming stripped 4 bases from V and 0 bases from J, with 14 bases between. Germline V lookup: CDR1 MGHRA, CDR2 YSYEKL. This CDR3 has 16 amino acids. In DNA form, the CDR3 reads TGCGCCAGCAGCCGCGCGGGACAGCCCAGCACAGATACGCAGTATTTT. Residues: CASSRAGQPSTDTQYF.

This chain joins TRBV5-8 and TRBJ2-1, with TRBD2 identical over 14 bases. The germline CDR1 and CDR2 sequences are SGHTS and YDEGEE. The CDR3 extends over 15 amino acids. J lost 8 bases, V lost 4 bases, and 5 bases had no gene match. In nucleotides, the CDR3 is TGTGCCAGCAGCACGGGGACTAGCGGGAGCGATGAGCAGTTCTTC. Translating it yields CASSTGTSGSDEQFF.

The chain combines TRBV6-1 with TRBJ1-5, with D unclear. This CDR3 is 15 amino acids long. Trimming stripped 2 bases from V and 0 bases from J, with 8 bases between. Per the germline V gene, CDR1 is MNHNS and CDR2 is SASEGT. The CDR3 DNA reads TGTGCCAGCAGTGAAATGCGGCATAGCAATCAGCCCCAGCATTTT. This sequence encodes CASSEMRHSNQPQHF.

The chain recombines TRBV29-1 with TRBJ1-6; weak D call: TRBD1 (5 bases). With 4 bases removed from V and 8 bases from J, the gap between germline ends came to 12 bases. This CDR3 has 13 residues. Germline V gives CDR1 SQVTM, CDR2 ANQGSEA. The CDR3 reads CSVGWGRDSPLHF. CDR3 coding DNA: TGCAGCGTTGGTTGGGGGAGGGATTCACCCCTCCACTTT.

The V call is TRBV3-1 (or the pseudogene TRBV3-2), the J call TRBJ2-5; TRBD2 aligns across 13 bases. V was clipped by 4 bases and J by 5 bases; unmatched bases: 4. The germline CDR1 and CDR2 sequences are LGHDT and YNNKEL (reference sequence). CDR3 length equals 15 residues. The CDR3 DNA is TGTGCCAGCAGCCGAGAGGGACTAGCGGGGGAGACCCAGTACTTC. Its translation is CASSREGLAGETQYF.

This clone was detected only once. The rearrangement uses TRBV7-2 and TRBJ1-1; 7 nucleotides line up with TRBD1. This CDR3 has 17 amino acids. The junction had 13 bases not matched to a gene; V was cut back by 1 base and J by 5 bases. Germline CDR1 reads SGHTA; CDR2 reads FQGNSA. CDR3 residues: CASSLVALGGAGTEAFF. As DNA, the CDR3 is TGTGCCAGCAGCTTAGTTGCCTTAGGGGGCGCAGGGACTGAAGCTTTCTTT.

CDR3 DNA: TGTGCCACCCCCCCCGGGAGTATTGAGCAGTACTTC. It codes for CATPPGSIEQYF. The chain joins TRBV11-2 to TRBJ2-7; D might be TRBD2 (6 bases). There are 12 residues in the CDR3. Deletions cut 10 bases from V and 7 bases from J, with 17 bases between. The germline gives CDR1 SGHAT, CDR2 FQNNGV.

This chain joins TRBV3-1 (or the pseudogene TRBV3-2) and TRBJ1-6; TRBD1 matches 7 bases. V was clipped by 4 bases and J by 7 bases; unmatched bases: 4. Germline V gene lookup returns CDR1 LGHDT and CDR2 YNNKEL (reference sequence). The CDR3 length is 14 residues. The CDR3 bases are TGTGCCAGCAGCCTAGGACAGGTAAATTCACCCCTCCACTTT. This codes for CASSLGQVNSPLHF.

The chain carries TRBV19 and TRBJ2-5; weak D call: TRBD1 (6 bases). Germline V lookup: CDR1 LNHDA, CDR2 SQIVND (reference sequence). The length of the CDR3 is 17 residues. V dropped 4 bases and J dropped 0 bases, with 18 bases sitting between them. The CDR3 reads CASSTGVGRMYQETQYF. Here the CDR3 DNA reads TGTGCCAGTAGTACAGGGGTGGGACGAATGTACCAAGAGACCCAGTACTTC.